The present T cell receptor beta chain was sequenced within a study of blood T cell repertoires in COVID-19. For the study at large: Both acute and convalescent COVID-19 samples were obtained from the United States, Italy and Spain.

The method was immunoSEQ multiplex PCR; TCRdb's version includes in-frame clones alone and lacks a portion of them. Of about 300,000 clones listed, roughly 90% were seen once; the top ten hold 2.5% to 3.5%. This clone was found a few times. Those enrolled, adults aged roughly 18 to 95 years, came from fewer than 25 US areas. In assigning cohorts, the study relied on participant-reported clinical history. The CDR3 sequence is 13 residues long. Germline CDR1 is MDHEN and CDR2 is SYDVKM. The V gene end was trimmed by 4 bases and the J gene end by 7 bases; junction bases not matched to a gene: 5. This chain uses TRBV28 with TRBJ1-2; 8 bases are shared with TRBD1. Sequenced sample: PBMCs or T cells enriched from blood (not recorded which). The source is a woman in her 50s who had been exposed to COVID-19. The CDR3 loop reads CASSSRTGTGYTF. Here the CDR3 DNA reads TGTGCCAGCAGTTCCCGGACAGGGACTGGCTACACCTTC.